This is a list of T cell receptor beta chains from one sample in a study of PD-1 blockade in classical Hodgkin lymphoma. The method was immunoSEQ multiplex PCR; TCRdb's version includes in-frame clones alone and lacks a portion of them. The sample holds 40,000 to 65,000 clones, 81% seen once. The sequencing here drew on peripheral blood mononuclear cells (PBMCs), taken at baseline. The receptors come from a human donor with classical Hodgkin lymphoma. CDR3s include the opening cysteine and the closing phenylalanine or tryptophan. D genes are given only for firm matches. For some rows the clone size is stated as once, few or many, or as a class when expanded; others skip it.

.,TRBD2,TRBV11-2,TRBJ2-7,CASSPSRLAGGEQYF,TGTGCCAGCAGCCCGAGTCGACTAGCGGGAGGCGAGCAGTACTTC
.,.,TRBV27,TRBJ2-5,CASSLYLGQETQYF,TGTGCCAGCAGTTTATATCTAGGACAAGAGACCCAGTACTTC
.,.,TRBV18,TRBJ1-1,CASAYRETEAFF,TGTGCCAGCGCCTACAGGGAGACTGAAGCTTTCTTT
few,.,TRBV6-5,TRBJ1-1,CASSPHGTEAFF,TGTGCCAGCAGCCCCCATGGGACTGAAGCTTTCTTT
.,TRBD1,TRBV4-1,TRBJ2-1,CASSQFGQGAKNEQFF,TGCGCCAGCAGCCAGTTCGGACAGGGGGCGAAAAATGAGCAGTTCTTC
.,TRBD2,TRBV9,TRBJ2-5,CASSFSGGGLETQYF,TGTGCCAGCAGCTTCAGTGGGGGAGGGCTAGAGACCCAGTACTTC
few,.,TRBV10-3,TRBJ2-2,CASNGNPGELFF,TGTGCTTCCAATGGGAACCCCGGGGAGCTGTTTTTT
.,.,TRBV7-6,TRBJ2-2,CASSLRQGTNTGELFF,TGTGCCAGCAGCTTGCGGCAGGGGACGAACACCGGGGAGCTGTTTTTT
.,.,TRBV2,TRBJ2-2,CASSENPGHTGELFF,TGTGCCAGCAGTGAAAATCCCGGTCACACCGGGGAGCTGTTTTTT
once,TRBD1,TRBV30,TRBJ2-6,CAWSHLRGPGANVLTF,TGTGCCTGGAGTCACCTAAGGGGGCCAGGGGCCAACGTCCTGACTTTC